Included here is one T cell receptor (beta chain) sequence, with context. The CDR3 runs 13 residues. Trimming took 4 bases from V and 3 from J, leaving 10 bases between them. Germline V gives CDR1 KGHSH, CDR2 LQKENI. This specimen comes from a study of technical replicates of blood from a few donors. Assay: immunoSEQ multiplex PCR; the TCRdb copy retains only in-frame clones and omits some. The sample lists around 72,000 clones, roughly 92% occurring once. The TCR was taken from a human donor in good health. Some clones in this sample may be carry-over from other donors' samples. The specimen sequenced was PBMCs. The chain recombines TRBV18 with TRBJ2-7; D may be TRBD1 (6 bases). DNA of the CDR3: TGTGCCAGCTCACTCGGACAGAGCTACGAGCAGTACTTC. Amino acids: CASSLGQSYEQYF.